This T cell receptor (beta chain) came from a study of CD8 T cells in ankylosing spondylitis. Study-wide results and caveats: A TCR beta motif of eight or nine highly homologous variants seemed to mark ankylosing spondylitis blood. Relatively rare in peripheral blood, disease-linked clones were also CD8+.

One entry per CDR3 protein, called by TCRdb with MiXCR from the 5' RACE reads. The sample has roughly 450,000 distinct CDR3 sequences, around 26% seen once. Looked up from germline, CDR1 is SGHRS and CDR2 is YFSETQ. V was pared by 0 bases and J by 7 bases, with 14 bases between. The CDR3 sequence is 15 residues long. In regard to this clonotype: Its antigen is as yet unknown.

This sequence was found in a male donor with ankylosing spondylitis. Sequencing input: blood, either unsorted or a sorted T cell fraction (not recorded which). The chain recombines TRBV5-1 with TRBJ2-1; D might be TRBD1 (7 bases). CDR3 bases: TGCGCCAGCAGCTTGGCGGCAGGGGGGACAAATGAGCAGTTCTTC. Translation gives CASSLAAGGTNEQFF. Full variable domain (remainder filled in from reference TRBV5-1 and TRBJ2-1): KAGVTQTPRYLIKTRGQQVTLSCSPISGHRSVSWYQQTPGQGLQFLFEYFSETQRNKGNFPGRFSGRQFSNSRSEMNVSTLELGDSALYLCASSLAAGGTNEQFFGPGTRLTVL.